Following are 11 T cell receptor beta chains from one sample sequenced in a study of shared clonotypes between healthy human individuals. Here immunoSEQ multiplex PCR was the method, and the copy in TCRdb shows in-frame clones only, minus some. The sample carries some 96,000 clones, around 43% recorded once. Input material: PBMCs. Receptors were obtained from a woman between 35 and 50 years old in good health. Some clones in this sample may be carry-over from other donors' samples.

This clone was seen at least ten times. V usage is TRBV6-4 and J usage is TRBJ2-3, with 14 bases matching TRBD2. The CDR3 length is 17 residues. Germline V lookup: CDR1 MRHNA, CDR2 SNTAGT. Trimming removed 2 bases from V and 0 bases from J; junction bases left unmatched: 1. The CDR3 nucleotides are TGTGCCAGCAGTGACGGGACTAGCGGGGGAAGCACAGATACGCAGTATTTT. Its protein is CASSDGTSGGSTDTQYF.

The chain employs TRBV13 and TRBJ2-5; 8 bases line up with TRBD2. TRBJ2-7 matches the DNA end more closely, so the J call is doubtful. There are 15 residues in the CDR3. CDR1 is PRHDT, CDR2 FYEKMQ, per germline (reference sequence). The CDR3 DNA reads as TGTGCCAGCAGCTTCCCAGCGGGAGTGGGCTACGAGCAGTACTTC. This encodes CASSFPAGVGYEQYF.

This clone was seen a few times. The V call is TRBV29-1, the J call TRBJ2-3; a possible D gene is TRBD2 (6 bases). Germline CDR1 reads SQVTM; CDR2 reads ANQGSEA. Trimming took 4 bases from V and 3 from J, leaving 14 bases between them. The length of the CDR3 is 14 residues. CDR3 bases: TGCAGCGTTGGTACGGGAGAATCGACAGATACGCAGTATTTT. Amino acids: CSVGTGESTDTQYF.

This clone was observed many times. The chain couples TRBV28 to TRBJ2-7; maybe TRBD1 (6 bases). The germline V and J ends were trimmed by 5 bases and 6 bases, with 23 bases remaining between them. Germline V lookup: CDR1 MDHEN, CDR2 SYDVKM. The CDR3 consists of 16 residues. CDR3 nucleotides: TGTGCCAGCAGTCCCCCTGGGGGCGGCCCAAACCCCGAGCAGTACTTC. It encodes CASSPPGGGPNPEQYF. Full variable domain (outside the CDR3, taken from reference TRBV28 and TRBJ2-7): DVKVTQSSRYLVKRTGEKVFLECVQDMDHENMFWYRQDPGLGLRLIYFSYDVKMKEKGDIPEGYSVSREKKERFSLILESASTNQTSMYLCASSPPGGGPNPEQYFGPGTRLTVT.

The chain carries TRBV6-4 and TRBJ2-3; the match to TRBD2 covers 8 bases. CDR1 MRHNA and CDR2 SNTAGT come from the germline V gene. V trimming: 0 bases; J trimming: 5 bases; junction bases outside the gene matches: 7. CDR3 length: 16 amino acids. CDR3 loop: CASSDSELAGLDTQYF. CDR3 nucleotide sequence: TGTGCCAGCAGTGACTCCGAGCTAGCGGGTCTAGATACGCAGTATTTT.

This chain connects TRBV6-1 to TRBJ2-7, with TRBD1 matching over 8 bases. The CDR3 has 13 amino acids. The trim removed 5 bases at V and 6 bases at J, leaving 6 bases unmatched. Germline CDR1 is MNHNS and CDR2 is SASEGT. DNA of the CDR3: TGTGCCAGCAGTCGAACGACAGGGGCCGAGCAGTACTTC. Amino acids: CASSRTTGAEQYF.

This CDR3 is CSVEDRGTGSYEQYF. The CDR3 DNA follows: TGCAGCGTTGAAGATCGGGGGACAGGGTCCTACGAGCAGTACTTC. The chain employs TRBV29-1 and TRBJ2-7; TRBD1 matches 9 bases. CDR3 length: 15 residues. The V gene's germline CDR1 is SQVTM and CDR2 ANQGSEA. J gave up 1 base and V 0 bases, and 4 bases lay outside the gene matches.

The gene calls are TRBV2 and TRBJ1-5, with no clear D. CDR1 SNHLY and CDR2 FYNNEI come from the germline V gene. The CDR3 is 13 residues long. Trimming shortened V by 6 bases and J by 2 bases, and 8 bases separated the two germline ends. This CDR3 reads CASSAEGNQPQHF. The CDR3 bases are TGTGCCAGCAGCGCGGAAGGCAATCAGCCCCAGCATTTT.

The chain combines TRBV10-3 with TRBJ2-5; TRBD2 might be the D (6 bases). Judging by the DNA end, TRBJ2-7 fits better; the J call may be wrong. The CDR3 has 14 amino acids. CDR1 is ENHRY, CDR2 SYGVKD, per germline. The chain's CDR3 is CAISESGLTYEQYF. CDR3 coding DNA: TGTGCCATCAGTGAATCGGGACTCACCTACGAGCAGTACTTC.

This clone showed up many times. This chain connects TRBV7-8 to TRBJ2-7; 12 nucleotides align to TRBD1. The CDR3 spans 16 residues. V lost 4 bases, J lost 8 bases, and 12 bases stayed unmatched. The germline gives CDR1 SGHVS, CDR2 FQNEAQ. CDR3 nucleotide sequence: TGTGCCAGCAGCTACTCCACGGGACAGGGGGCGTCCCAGCAGTACTTC. It specifies CASSYSTGQGASQQYF.

A few counts support this clone. The chain combines TRBV4-2 with TRBJ2-7, with unresolved D. Germline V gene sequence: CDR1 LGHNA, CDR2 YNFKEQ. Trimming removed 0 bases from V and 9 bases from J, with 12 bases in between. This CDR3 comprises 13 residues. The CDR3 DNA is TGTGCCAGCAGCCAAGAATCCCCACTTGGGCAGTACTTC. This codes for CASSQESPLGQYF.